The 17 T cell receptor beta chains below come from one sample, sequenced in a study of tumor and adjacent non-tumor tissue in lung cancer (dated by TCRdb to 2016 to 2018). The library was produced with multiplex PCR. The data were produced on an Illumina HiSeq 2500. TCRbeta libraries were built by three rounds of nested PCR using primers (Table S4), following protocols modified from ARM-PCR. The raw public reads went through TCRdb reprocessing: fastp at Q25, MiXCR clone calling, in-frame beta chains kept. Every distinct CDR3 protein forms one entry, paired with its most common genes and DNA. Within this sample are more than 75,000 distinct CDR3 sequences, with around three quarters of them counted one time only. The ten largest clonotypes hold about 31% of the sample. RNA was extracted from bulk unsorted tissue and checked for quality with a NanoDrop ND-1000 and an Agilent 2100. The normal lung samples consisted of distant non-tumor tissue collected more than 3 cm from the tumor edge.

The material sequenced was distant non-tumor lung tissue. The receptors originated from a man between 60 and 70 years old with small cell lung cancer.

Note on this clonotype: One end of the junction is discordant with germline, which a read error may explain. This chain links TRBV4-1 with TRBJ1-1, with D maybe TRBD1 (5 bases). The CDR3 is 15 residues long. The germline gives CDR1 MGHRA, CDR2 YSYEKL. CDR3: CASSQVPGLGTEAFF. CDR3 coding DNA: TGTGCCAGTAGCCAAGTTCCAGGGCTTGGCACTGAAGCTTTCTTT.

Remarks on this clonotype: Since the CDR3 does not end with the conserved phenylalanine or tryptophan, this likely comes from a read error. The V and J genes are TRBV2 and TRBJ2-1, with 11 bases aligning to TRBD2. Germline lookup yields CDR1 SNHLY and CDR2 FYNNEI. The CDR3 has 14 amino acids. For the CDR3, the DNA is TGTGCAAGTCAGACTAGCGGGAAAGACAATGAGCAGTTCTTA. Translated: CASQTSGKDNEQFL.

The CDR3 protein is CASSLEPGQGFTEQFF. In DNA form, the CDR3 reads TGTGCCAGCAGCTTGGAACCGGGACAGGGATTCACTGAGCAGTTCTTC. The chain carries TRBV11-2 and TRBJ2-1, with 9 bases identical to TRBD1. The CDR3 covers 16 residues. Per the germline V gene, CDR1 is SGHAT and CDR2 is FQNNGV. After removal of 3 bases from V and 9 bases from J, the junction contained 12 bases not matched to a gene.

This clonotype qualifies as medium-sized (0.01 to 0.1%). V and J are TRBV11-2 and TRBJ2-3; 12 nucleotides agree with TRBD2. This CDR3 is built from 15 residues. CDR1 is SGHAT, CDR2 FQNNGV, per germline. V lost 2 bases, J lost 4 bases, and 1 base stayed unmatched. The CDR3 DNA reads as TGTGCCAGCAGCTTACTAGCGGGAGGGCCAGATACGCAGTATTTT. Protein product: CASSLLAGGPDTQYF.

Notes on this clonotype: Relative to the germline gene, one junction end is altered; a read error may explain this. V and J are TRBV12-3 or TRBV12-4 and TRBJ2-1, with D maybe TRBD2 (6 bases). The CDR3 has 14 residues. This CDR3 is CASRWTNGSNEQFF. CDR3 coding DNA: TGTGCTAGCAGGTGGACTAACGGGAGCAATGAACAGTTCTTC.

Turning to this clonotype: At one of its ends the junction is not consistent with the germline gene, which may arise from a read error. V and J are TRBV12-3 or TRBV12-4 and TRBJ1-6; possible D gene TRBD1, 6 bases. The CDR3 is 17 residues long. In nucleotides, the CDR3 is TGTGCCAGCAGTTTTCTGGAAGGGGACATTTATAATTCACCCCTCTACTTT. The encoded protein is CASSFLEGDIYNSPLYF.

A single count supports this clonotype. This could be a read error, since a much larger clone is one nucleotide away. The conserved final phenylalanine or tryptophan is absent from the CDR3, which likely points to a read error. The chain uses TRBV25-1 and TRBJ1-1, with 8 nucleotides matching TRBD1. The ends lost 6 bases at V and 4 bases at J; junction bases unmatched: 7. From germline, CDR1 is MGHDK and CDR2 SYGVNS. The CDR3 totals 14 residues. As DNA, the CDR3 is TGTGCCAGCAGGGGATTGGACAGGGCCACTGAAGCTTTCTAT. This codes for CASRGLDRATEAFY.

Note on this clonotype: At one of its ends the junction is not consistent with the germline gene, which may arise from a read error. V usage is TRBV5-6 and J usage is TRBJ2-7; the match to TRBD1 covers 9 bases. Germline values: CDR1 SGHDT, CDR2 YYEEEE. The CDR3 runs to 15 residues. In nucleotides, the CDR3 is TGTGTCAGCAGCCCGGACAGGGGAGCCTACAACGAGCAGTACTTC. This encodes CVSSPDRGAYNEQYF.

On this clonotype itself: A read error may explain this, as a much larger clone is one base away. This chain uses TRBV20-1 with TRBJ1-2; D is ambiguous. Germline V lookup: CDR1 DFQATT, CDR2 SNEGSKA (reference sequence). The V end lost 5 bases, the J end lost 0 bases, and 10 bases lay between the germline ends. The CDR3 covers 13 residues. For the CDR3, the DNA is TGCAGTGCTGTAAAGAACACTAACTATGGCTACACCTTC. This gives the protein CSAVKNTNYGYTF.

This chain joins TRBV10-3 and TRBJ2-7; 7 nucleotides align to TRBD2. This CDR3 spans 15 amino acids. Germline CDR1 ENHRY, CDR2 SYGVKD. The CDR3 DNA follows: TGTGTCATCAGTGCAACGCTAGCGGAGGTGTACGAGCAGTACGTC. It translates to CVISATLAEVYEQYV.

The CDR3 loop reads CASSFAMGEGYNEQFF. Written as DNA, the CDR3 is TGTGCCAGCAGTTTTGCGATGGGGGAAGGGTACAATGAGCAGTTCTTC. The genes are TRBV28 and TRBJ2-1, with D perhaps being TRBD1 or TRBD2 (5 bases each). The CDR3 spans 16 residues. Deletions cut 3 bases from V and 4 bases from J, with 16 bases between. The germline V gene encodes CDR1 MDHEN and CDR2 SYDVKM.

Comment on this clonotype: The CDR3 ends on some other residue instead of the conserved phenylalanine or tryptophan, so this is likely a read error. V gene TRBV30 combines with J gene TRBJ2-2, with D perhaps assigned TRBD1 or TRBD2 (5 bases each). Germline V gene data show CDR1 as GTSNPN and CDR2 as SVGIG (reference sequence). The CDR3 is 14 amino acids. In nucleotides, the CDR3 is TGTACCTGGTTTGGGGGATTAGGCACCGGGGAGCTGTTTTCT. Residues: CTWFGGLGTGELFS.

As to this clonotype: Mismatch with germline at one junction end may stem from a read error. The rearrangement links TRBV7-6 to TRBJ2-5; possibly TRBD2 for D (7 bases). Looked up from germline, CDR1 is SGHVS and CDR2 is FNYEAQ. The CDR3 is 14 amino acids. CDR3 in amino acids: CASNLGGAREAHYF. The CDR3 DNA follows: TGTGCCAGCAACTTAGGGGGGGCCAGGGAGGCCCACTACTTC.

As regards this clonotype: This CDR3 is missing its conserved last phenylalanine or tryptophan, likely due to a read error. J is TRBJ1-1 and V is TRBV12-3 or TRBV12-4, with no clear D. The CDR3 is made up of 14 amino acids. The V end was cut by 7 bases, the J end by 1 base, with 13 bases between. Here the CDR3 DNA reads TGTGCCAGCACTTTCTCCCTGGGGAACACTGAAGCTTTCTAT. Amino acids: CASTFSLGNTEAFY.

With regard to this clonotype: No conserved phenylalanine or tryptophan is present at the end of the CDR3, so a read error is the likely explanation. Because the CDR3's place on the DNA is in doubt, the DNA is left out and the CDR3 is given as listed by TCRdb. CDR3 sequence: CASSLASGTANTEVFI. V and J are TRBV5-6 and TRBJ1-1; the listed D gene, TRBD1, was not tested against the DNA. Germline assignment: CDR1 SGHDT and CDR2 YYEEEE. The CDR3 numbers 16 amino acids, ends counted.

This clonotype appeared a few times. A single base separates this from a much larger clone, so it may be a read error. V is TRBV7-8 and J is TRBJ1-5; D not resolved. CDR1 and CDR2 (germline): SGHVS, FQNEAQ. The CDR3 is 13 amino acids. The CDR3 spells CTSSLSRNQPQHF. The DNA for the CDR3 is TGTACCAGCAGCTTAAGTAGGAATCAGCCCCAGCATTTT. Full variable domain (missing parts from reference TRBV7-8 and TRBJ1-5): GAGVSQSPRYKVAKRGQDVALRCDPISGHVSLFWYQQALGQGPEFLTYFQNEAQLDKSGLPSDRFFAERPEGSVSTLKIQRTQQEDSAVYLCTSSLSRNQPQHFGDGTRLSIL.

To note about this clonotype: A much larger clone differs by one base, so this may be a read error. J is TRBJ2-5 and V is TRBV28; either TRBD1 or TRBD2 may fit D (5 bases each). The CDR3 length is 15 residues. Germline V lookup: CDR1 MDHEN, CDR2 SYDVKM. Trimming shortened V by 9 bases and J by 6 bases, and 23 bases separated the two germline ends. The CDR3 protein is CASIRGSQGEKTQYF. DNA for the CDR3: TGTGCCAGTATTCGGGGTTCCCAAGGGGAAAAGACCCAGTACTTC. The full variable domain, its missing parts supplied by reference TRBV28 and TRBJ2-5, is DVKVTQSSRYLVKRTGEKVFLECVQDMDHENMFWYRQDPGLGLRLIYFSYDVKMKEKGDIPEGYSVSREKKERFSLILESASTNQTSMYLCASIRGSQGEKTQYFGPGTRLLVL.